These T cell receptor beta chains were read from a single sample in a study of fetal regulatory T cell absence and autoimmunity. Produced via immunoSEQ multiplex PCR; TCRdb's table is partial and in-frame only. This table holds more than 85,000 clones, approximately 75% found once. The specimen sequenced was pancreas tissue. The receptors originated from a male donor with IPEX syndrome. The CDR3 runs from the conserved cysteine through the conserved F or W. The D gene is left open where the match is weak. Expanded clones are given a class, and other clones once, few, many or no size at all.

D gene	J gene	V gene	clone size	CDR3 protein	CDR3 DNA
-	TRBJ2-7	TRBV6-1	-	CASSEGGYEQYF	TGTGCCAGCAGTGAAGGAGGGTACGAGCAGTACTTC
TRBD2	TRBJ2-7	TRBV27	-	CASSSGTSGRAVSYEQYF	TGTGCCAGCAGTTCCGGGACTAGCGGGAGGGCGGTCTCCTACGAGCAGTACTTC
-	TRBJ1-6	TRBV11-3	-	CASSQASHRNNSPLHF	TGTGCCAGCAGCCAAGCAAGTCACAGAAATAATTCACCCCTCCACTTT
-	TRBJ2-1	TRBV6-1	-	CASSTGPEQFF	TGTGCCAGCAGTACTGGACCAGAGCAGTTCTTC
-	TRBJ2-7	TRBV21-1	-	CASSKVPGQLSYEQYF	TGTGCCAGCAGCAAAGTACCGGGACAGCTCTCCTACGAGCAGTACTTC
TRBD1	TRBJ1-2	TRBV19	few	CASSPGQGNYGYTF	TGTGCCAGTAGCCCCGGACAGGGGAACTATGGCTACACCTTC
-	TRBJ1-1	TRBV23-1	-	CASSQLDTSMNTEAFF	TGCGCCAGCAGTCAATTGGACACCTCAATGAACACTGAAGCTTTCTTT
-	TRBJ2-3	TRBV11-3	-	CASSLQGYSTDTQYF	TGTGCCAGCAGCTTACAGGGATATAGCACAGATACGCAGTATTTT
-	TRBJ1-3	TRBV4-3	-	CASSHVTGISGNTIYF	TGCGCCAGCAGCCACGTTACAGGGATCTCTGGAAACACCATATATTTT
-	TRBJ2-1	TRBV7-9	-	CASSLGSGADSYNEQFF	TGTGCCAGCAGCTTAGGATCAGGGGCGGACTCCTACAATGAGCAGTTCTTC
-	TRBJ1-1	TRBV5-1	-	CASSSPGGPAFF	TGCGCCAGCAGCTCGCCCGGGGGTCCAGCTTTCTTT
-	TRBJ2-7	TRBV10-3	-	CAIRGHSYEQYF	TGTGCCATCAGGGGACACTCCTACGAGCAGTACTTC
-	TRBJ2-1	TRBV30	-	CAWNGPGAYNEQFF	TGTGCCTGGAATGGGCCGGGAGCCTACAATGAGCAGTTCTTC
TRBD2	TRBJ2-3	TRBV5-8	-	CASSLLLAGPISTDTQYF	TGTGCCAGCAGCTTGTTACTAGCGGGGCCCATTAGCACAGATACGCAGTATTTT
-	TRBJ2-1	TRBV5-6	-	CASRDSSYNEQFF	TGTGCCAGCAGGGACAGCTCCTACAATGAGCAGTTCTTC
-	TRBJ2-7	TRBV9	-	CASSAGSGAPYEQYF	TGTGCCAGCAGCGCCGGTTCCGGAGCCCCGTACGAGCAGTACTTC
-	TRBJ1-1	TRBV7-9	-	CASSLGASAEAFF	TGTGCCAGCAGCTTAGGAGCCTCCGCTGAAGCTTTCTTT
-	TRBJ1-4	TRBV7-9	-	CASSLGQVNEKLFF	TGTGCCAGCAGCTTAGGACAGGTTAATGAAAAACTGTTTTTT
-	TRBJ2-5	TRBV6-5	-	CASSLEIQETQYF	TGTGCCAGCAGCCTGGAAATCCAGGAGACCCAGTACTTC
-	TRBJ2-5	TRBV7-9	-	CASSFVARQETQYF	TGTGCCAGCAGCTTTGTAGCGAGACAAGAGACCCAGTACTTC
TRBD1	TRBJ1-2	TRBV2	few	CASSEQGAAYGYTF	TGTGCCAGCAGTGAACAGGGGGCCGCCTATGGCTACACCTTC
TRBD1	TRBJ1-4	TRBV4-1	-	CASSHLDRGRATNEKLFF	TGCGCCAGCAGCCACCTCGACAGGGGCCGTGCAACTAATGAAAAACTGTTTTTT
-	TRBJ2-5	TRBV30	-	CAWSGETQYF	TGTGCCTGGAGCGGGGAGACCCAGTACTTC
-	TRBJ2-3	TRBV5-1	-	CASSLAHGPSTDTQYF	TGCGCCAGCAGCTTGGCCCATGGGCCTAGCACAGATACGCAGTATTTT
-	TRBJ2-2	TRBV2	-	CASSEPGELFF	TGTGCCAGCAGTGAACCCGGGGAGCTGTTTTTT
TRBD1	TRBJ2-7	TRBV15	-	CATSWTGGYEQYF	TGTGCCACCAGTTGGACAGGGGGCTACGAGCAGTACTTC
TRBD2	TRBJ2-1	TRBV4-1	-	CASSQDRSSGAYNEQFF	TGCGCCAGCAGCCAAGATCGGTCTAGCGGGGCTTACAATGAGCAGTTCTTC
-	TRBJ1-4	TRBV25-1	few	CASSDRGQPNEKLFF	TGTGCCAGCAGTGACCGGGGACAACCTAATGAAAAACTGTTTTTT
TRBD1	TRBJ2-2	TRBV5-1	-	CASLTGTGEAGELFF	TGCGCCAGCCTGACCGGGACAGGGGAAGCCGGGGAGCTGTTTTTT
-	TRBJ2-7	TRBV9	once	CASSPRPAYEQYF	TGTGCCAGCAGCCCCCGGCCGGCCTACGAGCAGTACTTC
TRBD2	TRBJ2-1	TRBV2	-	CASSDPLAGGPDEQFF	TGTGCCAGCAGTGATCCCCTAGCGGGAGGGCCGGATGAGCAGTTCTTC
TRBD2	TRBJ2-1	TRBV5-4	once	CASSPGGLAGGSFHNEQFF	TGTGCCAGCAGCCCCGGCGGACTAGCGGGAGGGAGCTTCCACAATGAGCAGTTCTTC
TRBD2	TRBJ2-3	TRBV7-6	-	CASSLYRGGRDTQYF	TGTGCCAGCAGCTTGTATCGGGGAGGGCGGGATACGCAGTATTTT
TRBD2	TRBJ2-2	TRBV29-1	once	CSVGGGGPGELFF	TGCAGCGTAGGCGGGGGGGGCCCCGGGGAGCTGTTTTTT
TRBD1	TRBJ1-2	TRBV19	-	CASSDRGPDYGYTF	TGTGCCAGTAGCGACAGGGGGCCGGACTATGGCTACACCTTC
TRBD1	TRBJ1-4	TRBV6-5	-	CASSRGTGGEKLFF	TGTGCCAGCAGTAGGGGGACAGGGGGTGAAAAACTGTTTTTT
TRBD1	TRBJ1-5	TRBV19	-	CASKSGQFSNQPQHF	TGTGCCAGTAAATCGGGACAGTTTAGCAATCAGCCCCAGCATTTT
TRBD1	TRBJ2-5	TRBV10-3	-	CAISARGTGEEETQYF	TGTGCCATCAGCGCTCGGGGGACAGGGGAGGAAGAGACCCAGTACTTC
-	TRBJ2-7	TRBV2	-	CASSVDSSYEQYF	TGTGCCAGCAGTGTTGACAGCTCCTACGAGCAGTACTTC
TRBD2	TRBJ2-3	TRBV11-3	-	CASSFKRGVKDTQYF	TGTGCCAGCAGCTTCAAGCGGGGGGTGAAAGATACGCAGTATTTT
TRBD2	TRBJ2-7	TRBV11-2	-	CASSLSLAGDRYEQYF	TGTGCCAGCAGCTTATCCCTAGCGGGAGATCGGTACGAGCAGTACTTC
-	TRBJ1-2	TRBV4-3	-	CASRPGEGVDYTF	TGCGCCAGCAGACCTGGGGAGGGGGTGGACTACACCTTC
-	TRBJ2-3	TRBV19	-	CASRGQLTDTQYF	TGTGCCAGTAGGGGCCAACTAACAGATACGCAGTATTTT
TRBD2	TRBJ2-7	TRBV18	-	CASSPTLAGPYEQYF	TGTGCCAGCTCACCAACCCTAGCGGGGCCCTACGAGCAGTACTTC
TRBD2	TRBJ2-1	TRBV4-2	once	CASSQDRAGGYNEQFF	TGTGCCAGCAGCCAAGATAGAGCGGGAGGTTACAATGAGCAGTTCTTC
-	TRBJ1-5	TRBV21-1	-	CASSTSGRLNQPQHF	TGTGCCAGCAGCACGTCGGGACGGCTCAATCAGCCCCAGCATTTT